These 4 T cell receptor beta chains were sequenced from one sample in a study of blood T cell repertoires in COVID-19. Sequenced by immunoSEQ multiplex PCR; TCRdb stores in-frame clones only, minus some. The table shows about 64,000 clones, with 82% occurring only once. Specimen: peripheral blood. The receptors shown here come from a human donor in a cohort sampled during active COVID-19.

This rearrangement joins TRBV5-6 to TRBJ1-3; D gene uncertain. Between the trimmed V and J ends, which lost 4 bases and 0 bases, there was a span of 5 bases. Germline V lookup: CDR1 SGHDT, CDR2 YYEEEE. The CDR3 contains 13 residues. CDR3 region: CASSPLSGNTIYF. DNA for the CDR3: TGTGCCAGCAGCCCCCTCTCTGGAAACACCATATATTTT. Complete variable domain (other parts from reference TRBV5-6 and TRBJ1-3): DAGVTQSPTHLIKTRGQQVTLRCSPKSGHDTVSWYQQALGQGPQFIFQYYEEEERQRGNFPDRFSGHQFPNYSSELNVNALLLGDSALYLCASSPLSGNTIYFGEGSWLTVV.

The chain is built from TRBV3-1 (or the pseudogene TRBV3-2) and TRBJ2-1; D gene uncertain. The V gene's germline CDR1 is LGHDT and CDR2 YNNKEL (reference sequence). This CDR3 spans 15 amino acids. V lost 0 bases and J 5 bases, leaving 11 bases between the germline ends. This CDR3 reads CASSQEVGVDNEQFF. The CDR3 DNA is TGTGCCAGCAGCCAAGAGGTGGGCGTGGACAATGAGCAGTTCTTC.

This clone was detected only once. This chain uses TRBV6-5 with TRBJ2-1; 10 bases are shared with TRBD2. CDR3 length: 13 amino acids. Germline assignment: CDR1 MNHEY and CDR2 SVGAGI. V gave up 6 bases and J gave up 7 bases; unmatched junction bases: 3. The CDR3 DNA sequence: TGTGCCAGCAGGGCAGCGGGGGGGAATGAGCAGTTCTTC. It codes for CASRAAGGNEQFF.

The chain joins TRBV6-6 to TRBJ1-2, with TRBD1 identical over 9 bases. V lost 2 bases and J lost 8; bases outside the gene matches: 6. Germline V gene sequence: CDR1 MNHNY, CDR2 SVGAGI (reference sequence). CDR3 length equals 14 residues. The CDR3, as DNA: TGTGCCAGCAGTTACGGGACAGGGCTTGGGGGCTACACCTTC. Protein sequence: CASSYGTGLGGYTF.